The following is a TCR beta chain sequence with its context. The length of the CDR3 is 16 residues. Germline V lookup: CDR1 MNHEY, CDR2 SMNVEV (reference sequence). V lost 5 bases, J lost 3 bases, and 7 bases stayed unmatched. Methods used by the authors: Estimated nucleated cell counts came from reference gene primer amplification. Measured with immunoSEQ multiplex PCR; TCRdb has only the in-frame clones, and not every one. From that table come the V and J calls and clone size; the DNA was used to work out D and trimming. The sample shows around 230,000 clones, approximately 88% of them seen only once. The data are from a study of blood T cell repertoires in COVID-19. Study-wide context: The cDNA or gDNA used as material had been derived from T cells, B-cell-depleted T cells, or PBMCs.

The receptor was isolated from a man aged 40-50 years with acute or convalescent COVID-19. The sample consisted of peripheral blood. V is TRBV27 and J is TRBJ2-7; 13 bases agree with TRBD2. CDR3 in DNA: TGTGCCAGCAGTCCCCCCGGACTAGCGGGAGTCTACGAGCAGTACTTC. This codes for CASSPPGLAGVYEQYF.